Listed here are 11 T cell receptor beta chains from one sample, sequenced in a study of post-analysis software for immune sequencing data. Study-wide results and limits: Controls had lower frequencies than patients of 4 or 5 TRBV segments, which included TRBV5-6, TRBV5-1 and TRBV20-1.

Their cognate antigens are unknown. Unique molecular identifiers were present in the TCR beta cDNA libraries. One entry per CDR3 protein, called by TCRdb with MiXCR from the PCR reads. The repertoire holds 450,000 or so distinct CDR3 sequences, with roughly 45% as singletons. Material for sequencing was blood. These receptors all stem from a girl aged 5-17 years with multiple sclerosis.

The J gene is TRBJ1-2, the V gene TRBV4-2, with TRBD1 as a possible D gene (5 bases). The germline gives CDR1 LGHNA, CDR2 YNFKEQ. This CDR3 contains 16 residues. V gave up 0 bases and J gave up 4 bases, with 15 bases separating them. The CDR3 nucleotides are TGTGCCAGCAGCCAAGAGTTAGGGAGCGGGGCCTATGGCTACACCTTC. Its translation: CASSQELGSGAYGYTF.

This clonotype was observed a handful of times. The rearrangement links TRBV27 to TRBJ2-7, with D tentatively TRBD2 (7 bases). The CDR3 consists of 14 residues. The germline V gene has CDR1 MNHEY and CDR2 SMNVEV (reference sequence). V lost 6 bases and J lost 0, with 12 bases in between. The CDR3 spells CASRAGQSSYEQYF. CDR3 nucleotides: TGTGCCAGCAGAGCGGGACAAAGCTCCTACGAGCAGTACTTC.

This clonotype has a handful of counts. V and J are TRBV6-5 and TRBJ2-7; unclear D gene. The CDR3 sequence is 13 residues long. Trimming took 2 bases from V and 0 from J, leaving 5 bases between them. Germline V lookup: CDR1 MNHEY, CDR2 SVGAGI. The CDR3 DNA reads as TGTGCCAGCAGTTACACCAGCTCCTACGAGCAGTACTTC. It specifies CASSYTSSYEQYF.

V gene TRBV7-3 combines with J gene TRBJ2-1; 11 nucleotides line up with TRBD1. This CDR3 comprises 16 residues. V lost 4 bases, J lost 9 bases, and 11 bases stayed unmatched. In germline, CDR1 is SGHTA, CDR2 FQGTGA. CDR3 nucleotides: TGTGCCAGCAGCTCGACGACCGGGACAGGGGGACGTGAGCAGTTCTTC. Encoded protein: CASSSTTGTGGREQFF. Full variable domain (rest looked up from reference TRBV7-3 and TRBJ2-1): GAGVSQTPSNKVTEKGKYVELRCDPISGHTALYWYRQSLGQGPEFLIYFQGTGAADDSGLPNDRFFAVRPEGSVSTLKIQRTERGDSAVYLCASSSTTGTGGREQFFGPGTRLTVL.

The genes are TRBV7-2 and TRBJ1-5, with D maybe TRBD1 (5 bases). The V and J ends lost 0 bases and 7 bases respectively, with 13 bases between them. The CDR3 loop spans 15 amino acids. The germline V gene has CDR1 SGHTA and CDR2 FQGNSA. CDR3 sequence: CASSLASGTGQPQHF. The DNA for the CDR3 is TGTGCCAGCAGCTTAGCGTCGGGGACGGGCCAGCCCCAGCATTTT.

The CDR3 sequence: CASSQGTNREPGGDTQYF. In DNA form, the CDR3 reads TGCGCCAGCAGCCAAGGGACCAACAGGGAACCGGGAGGAGATACGCAGTATTTT. The V gene is TRBV4-3, the J gene TRBJ2-3; weak D call: TRBD2 (7 bases). The CDR3 runs 18 residues. Trimming removed 1 base from V and 5 bases from J, with 22 bases in between. Germline V lookup: CDR1 LGHNA, CDR2 YSLEER.

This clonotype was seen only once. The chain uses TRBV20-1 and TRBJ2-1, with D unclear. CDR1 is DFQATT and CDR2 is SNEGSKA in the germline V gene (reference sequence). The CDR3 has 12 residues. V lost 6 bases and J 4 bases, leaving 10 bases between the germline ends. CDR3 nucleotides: TGCAGTGCATTTCACTCATACAATGAGCAGTTCTTC. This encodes CSAFHSYNEQFF.

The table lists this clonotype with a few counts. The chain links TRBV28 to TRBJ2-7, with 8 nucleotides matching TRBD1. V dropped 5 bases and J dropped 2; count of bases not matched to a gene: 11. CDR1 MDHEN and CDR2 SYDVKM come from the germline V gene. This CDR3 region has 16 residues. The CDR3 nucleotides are TGTGCCAGCAGTCCCTGGGACAGGCTAAGGGCCTACGAGCAGTACTTC. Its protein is CASSPWDRLRAYEQYF.

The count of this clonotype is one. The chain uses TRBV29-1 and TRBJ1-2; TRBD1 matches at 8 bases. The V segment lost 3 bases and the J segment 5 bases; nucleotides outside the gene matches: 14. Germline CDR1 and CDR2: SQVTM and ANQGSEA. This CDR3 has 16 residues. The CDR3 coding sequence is TGCAGCGTTGAGGGGGACAGGTATCGTCGAGCGTATGGCTACACCTTC. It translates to CSVEGDRYRRAYGYTF.

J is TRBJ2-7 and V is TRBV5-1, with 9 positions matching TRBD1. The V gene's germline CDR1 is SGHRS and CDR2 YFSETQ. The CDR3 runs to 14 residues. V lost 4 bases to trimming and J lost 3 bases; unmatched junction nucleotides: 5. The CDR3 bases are TGCGCCAGCAGCCGGCGGACAGGGGACTACGAGCAGTACTTC. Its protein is CASSRRTGDYEQYF.

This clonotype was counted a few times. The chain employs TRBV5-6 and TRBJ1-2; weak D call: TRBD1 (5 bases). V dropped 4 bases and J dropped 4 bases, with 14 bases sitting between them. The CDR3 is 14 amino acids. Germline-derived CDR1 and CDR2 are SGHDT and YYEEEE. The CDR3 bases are TGTGCCAGCAGCACACGGGGGGGAACCTATGGCTACACCTTC. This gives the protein CASSTRGGTYGYTF.